Below, 19 T cell receptor beta chains from the same sample are listed, as sequenced in a study of blood T cell repertoires in COVID-19. Assay: immunoSEQ multiplex PCR; the TCRdb copy retains only in-frame clones and omits some. The sample lists some 230,000 clones; roughly 80% were seen once. Source material: peripheral blood. These receptors all come from a woman aged 25 to 39 who had recovered from COVID-19.

The rearrangement joins TRBV19 to TRBJ2-1, with a weak D call TRBD1 (6 bases). Trimming removed 4 bases from V and 8 bases from J, with 9 bases in between. The germline CDR1 and CDR2 sequences are LNHDA and SQIVND (reference sequence). The CDR3 spans 12 residues. CDR3 in DNA: TGTGCCAGTAGTAAACAGGGCTATGAGCAGTTCTTC. It codes for CASSKQGYEQFF.

The chain employs TRBV1 and TRBJ2-1; the DNA was not compared with TRBD2, the D call given in the table. TRBV1 is listed as a pseudogene. The CDR3 runs 15 residues. DNA of the CDR3: TGCACCAGCAGCCTGGTACTAGCGGGGATAAAGACGGAGTTCTTC. It translates to CTSSLVLAGIKTEFF.

This rearrangement joins TRBV4-1 to TRBJ1-5; D not certain. Germline V gene data show CDR1 as MGHRA and CDR2 as YSYEKL. V shed 4 bases and J shed 0 bases, with 10 bases lying between them. The CDR3 is made up of 15 amino acids. The CDR3 nucleotides read TGCGCCAGCAGCCTACACAAGAATAGCAATCAGCCCCAGCATTTT. Residues: CASSLHKNSNQPQHF.

This chain links TRBV19 with TRBJ2-7; TRBD1 matches 7 bases. In germline, CDR1 is LNHDA, CDR2 SQIVND (reference sequence). The CDR3 length is 14 residues. The junction had 4 bases not matched to a gene; V was cut back by 3 bases and J by 2 bases. CDR3 protein: CASSMGQGAYEQYF. Written as DNA, the CDR3 is TGTGCCAGTAGTATGGGGCAGGGGGCCTACGAGCAGTACTTC.

V gene TRBV7-3 combines with J gene TRBJ2-3, with D possibly matching TRBD2 (5 bases). The CDR3 has 16 amino acids. Per germline, CDR1 SGHTA and CDR2 FQGTGA. V was clipped by 2 bases and J by 0 bases, with 12 bases between them. This CDR3 reads CASSLPPGTSTDTQYF. CDR3 in DNA: TGTGCCAGCAGCTTACCCCCGGGAACTAGCACAGATACGCAGTATTTT.

The V gene is TRBV10-3, the J gene TRBJ1-1; a weak D match, TRBD1 (5 bases). Trimming removed 0 bases at V and 5 bases at J, with 16 bases between. Germline V lookup: CDR1 ENHRY, CDR2 SYGVKD. The CDR3 has 16 amino acids. CDR3 loop: CAISESASQGGTEAFF. The CDR3 DNA follows: TGTGCCATCAGTGAGTCGGCTTCGCAGGGAGGAACTGAAGCTTTCTTT.

The chain links TRBV7-8 to TRBJ1-5; D remains unclear. Trimming cost V 2 bases and J 0 bases, with 5 bases left between them. In germline, CDR1 is SGHVS, CDR2 FQNEAQ. The CDR3 spans 14 residues. The CDR3 loop is CASSLHISNQPQHF. In nucleotides, the CDR3 is TGTGCCAGCAGCTTACACATTAGCAATCAGCCCCAGCATTTT.

The chain uses TRBV19 and TRBJ1-3, with 7 bases identical to TRBD1. The CDR3 has 17 amino acids. The V segment lost 3 bases and the J segment 0 bases; nucleotides outside the gene matches: 8. Germline V gene data show CDR1 as LNHDA and CDR2 as SQIVND (reference sequence). The CDR3 sequence: CASSISMTGPSGNTIYF. The CDR3 DNA reads as TGTGCCAGTAGTATTTCGATGACAGGGCCCTCTGGAAACACCATATATTTT.

The chain's CDR3 is CASSSRQGVVITEAFF. CDR3 DNA sequence: TGTGCCAGCAGCTCTCGACAGGGGGTGGTGATCACTGAAGCTTTCTTT. The chain employs TRBV7-6 and TRBJ1-1; 9 bases are shared with TRBD1. The V segment lost 4 bases and the J segment 4 bases; nucleotides outside the gene matches: 10. The germline V gene has CDR1 SGHVS and CDR2 FNYEAQ. The CDR3 has 16 amino acids.

CDR3 amino acids: CASSGQAGDTQYF. The DNA of the CDR3 is TGTGCCAGCAGCGGCCAGGCCGGAGATACGCAGTATTTT. The rearrangement joins TRBV7-3 to TRBJ2-3; D uncertain. V lost 5 bases to trimming and J lost 5 bases, with 11 bases between them. This CDR3 comprises 13 residues. CDR1 SGHTA and CDR2 FQGTGA come from the germline V gene. The complete variable domain, with remaining parts taken from reference TRBV7-3 and TRBJ2-3, reads GAGVSQTPSNKVTEKGKYVELRCDPISGHTALYWYRQSLGQGPEFLIYFQGTGAADDSGLPNDRFFAVRPEGSVSTLKIQRTERGDSAVYLCASSGQAGDTQYFGPGTRLTVL.

V and J are TRBV6-5 and TRBJ1-1; D unresolved. V dropped 6 bases and J dropped 0 bases, with 8 bases sitting between them. The CDR3 runs to 13 residues. The germline CDR1 and CDR2 sequences are MNHEY and SVGAGI. CDR3 in amino acids: CASSPYMNTEAFF. DNA for the CDR3: TGTGCCAGCAGCCCATACATGAACACTGAAGCTTTCTTT.

V usage is TRBV3-1 (or the pseudogene TRBV3-2) and J usage is TRBJ2-1; TRBD2 is a possible D gene (6 bases). From germline, CDR1 is LGHDT and CDR2 YNNKEL (reference sequence). The CDR3 consists of 16 residues. V lost 3 bases and J 3 bases, leaving 15 bases between the germline ends. The CDR3 DNA reads TGTGCCAGCAGCCACGAACCGGGACTTAACTACAATGAGCAGTTCTTC. Translating gives CASSHEPGLNYNEQFF.

This clone was observed a few times. V usage is TRBV28 and J usage is TRBJ1-5; D remains ambiguous. V was pared by 4 bases and J by 3 bases, with 10 bases between. The germline gives CDR1 MDHEN, CDR2 SYDVKM. CDR3 length equals 14 residues. CDR3 region: CASSSSPSNQPQHF. CDR3 DNA: TGTGCCAGCAGTTCAAGCCCCTCCAATCAGCCCCAGCATTTT.

Notes on this clone: Other DNA sequences within the sample encode an identical CDR3. This chain uses TRBV6-6 with TRBJ2-7; D is perhaps TRBD1 (5 bases). Looked up from germline, CDR1 is MNHNY and CDR2 is SVGAGI (reference sequence). CDR3 length: 13 amino acids. Trimming stripped 5 bases from V and 3 bases from J, with 11 bases between. CDR3 sequence: CASSGTGNYEQYF. For the CDR3, the DNA is TGTGCCAGCAGTGGTACAGGTAACTACGAGCAGTACTTC.

The V and J genes are TRBV9 and TRBJ2-7; 11 bases line up with TRBD2. CDR1 is SGDLS and CDR2 is YYNGEE in the germline V gene. The J segment lost 5 bases and the V segment lost 0 bases, leaving 7 bases of the junction unmatched. The CDR3 is 16 residues long. CDR3 in amino acids: CASSVALAGGRDEQYF. The CDR3 coding sequence is TGTGCCAGCAGCGTAGCCCTAGCGGGAGGTCGCGACGAGCAGTACTTC. The full variable domain, in which reference TRBV9 and TRBJ2-7 provide the parts outside the CDR3, is DSGVTQTPKHLITATGQRVTLRCSPRSGDLSVYWYQQSLDQGLQFLIQYYNGEERAKGNILERFSAQQFPDLHSELNLSSLELGDSALYFCASSVALAGGRDEQYFGPGTRLTVT.

This clone was seen only a few times. The V and J genes are TRBV7-9 and TRBJ1-3, with D possibly TRBD1 on 5 matching bases. The germline V gene has CDR1 SEHNR and CDR2 FQNEAQ (reference sequence). V lost 5 bases to trimming and J lost 0 bases, with 14 bases between them. The CDR3 has 16 amino acids. CDR3 protein: CASSTRRGSSGNTIYF. The CDR3 DNA is TGTGCCAGCAGCACACGACGGGGGAGCTCTGGAAACACCATATATTTT.

The chain combines TRBV19 with TRBJ2-1, with TRBD2 matching 8 bases. The germline V gene has CDR1 LNHDA and CDR2 SQIVND (reference sequence). Trimming removed 1 base from V and 10 bases from J; junction bases left unmatched: 9. This CDR3 is 15 amino acids long. The CDR3 region has the DNA TGTGCCAGTAGTATAGCGGGAGGGCCCTCAGGCGAGCAGTTCTTC. Translated, it gives CASSIAGGPSGEQFF.

The chain combines TRBV4-1 with TRBJ2-7; no firm D call. The germline V gene has CDR1 MGHRA and CDR2 YSYEKL. V gave up 0 bases and J gave up 4 bases, with 13 bases separating them. CDR3 length: 15 amino acids. CDR3 sequence (DNA): TGCGCCAGCAGCCAAGACGAGCGATTCTCATACGAGCAGTACTTC. Amino acid sequence: CASSQDERFSYEQYF.

The DNA for the CDR3 is TGTGCCAGCAGTGGTCAGGAATTTGATGGCTACACCTTC. Translation gives CASSGQEFDGYTF. The chain recombines TRBV25-1 with TRBJ1-2; no reliable D call. Germline lookup yields CDR1 MGHDK and CDR2 SYGVNS. Trimming cost V 4 bases and J 6 bases, with 12 bases left between them. This CDR3 region has 13 residues.